This TCR beta chain was observed in a study of CD4+ T cells in melanoma (dated 2022 in TCRdb). In the study overall: Neoantigen-specific CD4+ T cells in human melanoma were investigated in the study.

The donors were people with melanoma. The library was generated by the immunoSEQ multiplex PCR assay. TCRdb retrieved this table from immuneACCESS and kept in-frame rearrangements only. Not all clones are present; in checked studies, unresolved V genes account for under half, and no reason is known for the remainder. Recorded for this sample are 9,500 or so clones; over 60% of them occurred a single time. The ten largest make up roughly 20% of the sample. As regards this clone: Its binding antigen is unknown. No clone much larger than this one lies a single base away; base qualities are absent.

The paper's findings and limits, for the study overall: Neoantigen-specific CD4+ T cells in melanoma were reported to have a range of differentiation states. Neoantigen-specific CD4+ T cells were reported to be correlated with the function of CD8+ T cells, macrophages and B cells.

The CDR3 numbers 14 residues from cysteine through phenylalanine. Only CDR3 DNA remains: 42 bases, in frame from the first base. CDR1 and CDR2, looked up from the germline V gene, are ENHRY and SYGVKD. The germline ends are 8 bases apart after V is trimmed by 6 bases and J by 0 bases. The sequence is built from TRBV10-3 and TRBJ2-2; the best D guess is TRBD2, with 5 bases matching. The source is a human donor with melanoma. The specimen sequenced was cells from a culture (not recorded whether cultured in vitro). The DNA reads as follows: TGTGCCATCAGGGAGGACGCGAACACCGGGGAGCTGTTTTTT. It codes for CAIREDANTGELFF.